The sequence of this T cell receptor (beta chain) was determined in a study of T cells expressing NK-cell markers. Study-wide background: Sorted CD3+CD56+NKG2C+, CD3+CD56+NKG2C- and CD3+CD56-NKG2C+ T cells provided the TCR beta repertoires. Of eight sequenced donors, seven were HCMV-seropositive and one HCMV-seronegative.

Study findings and constraints: Dominant NKG2C+ clonotypes made up roughly 1.0-7.5% of CD8+ T cells in several donors.

In germline, CDR1 is SGHTA, CDR2 FQGNSA. The CDR3 sequence is 13 residues long. Researchers built TCR beta cDNA using 5'RACE template switching with UMIs. TCRdb processed the 5' RACE reads again and assigns one entry to each CDR3 protein, with no DNA. The sample has about 370,000 distinct CDR3 sequences. Concerning this clonotype: Its antigen is not known.

The TCR originated in a woman aged 50 to 60 in good health. Sequenced sample: blood T cells: a sorted CD56 or NKG2C T cell subset, CD4+ or CD8+ T cells, or bulk PBMC T cells (not recorded which). The chain recombines TRBV7-2 with TRBJ2-5; the TCRdb D gene call, TRBD1, has no DNA to confirm it. The CDR3 sequence is CASSRYETVAQYF. Looking up the rest from reference TRBV7-2 and TRBJ2-5 gives the full variable domain: GAGVSQSPSNKVTEKGKDVELRCDPISGHTALYWYRQSLGQGLEFLIYFQGNSAPDKSGLPSDRFSAERTGGSVSTLTIQRTQQEDSAVYLCASSRYETVAQYFGPGTRLLVL.